This T cell receptor beta chain derives from a study of blood T cell repertoires in COVID-19. Study in general: The origin of the acute and convalescent COVID-19 samples was the United States, Italy and Spain. In each case, the material was cDNA or gDNA derived from T cells, B-cell-depleted T cells, or PBMCs.

Original processing methods: It was from reference gene primer amplification that nucleated cell counts were estimated. Repertoires were generated with immunoSEQ multiplex PCR, while TCRdb's copy carries only in-frame clones and drops some. V, J and clone size are taken as reported in that table, and D and trimming were inferred from the DNA itself. The table includes approximately 9,500 clones, about 89% detected once. The germline gives CDR1 MGHDK, CDR2 SYGVNS. V lost 6 bases and J lost 2, with 13 bases in between. This CDR3 is built from 14 residues. This TCR derives from a human donor in a cohort sampled during active COVID-19. This chain connects TRBV25-1 to TRBJ1-1; D is perhaps TRBD1 (5 bases). The sequenced sample consisted of peripheral blood. In nucleotides, the CDR3 is TGTGCCAGCAGCCCCCTCAGGGATAACACTGAAGCTTTCTTT. Translating gives CASSPLRDNTEAFF.